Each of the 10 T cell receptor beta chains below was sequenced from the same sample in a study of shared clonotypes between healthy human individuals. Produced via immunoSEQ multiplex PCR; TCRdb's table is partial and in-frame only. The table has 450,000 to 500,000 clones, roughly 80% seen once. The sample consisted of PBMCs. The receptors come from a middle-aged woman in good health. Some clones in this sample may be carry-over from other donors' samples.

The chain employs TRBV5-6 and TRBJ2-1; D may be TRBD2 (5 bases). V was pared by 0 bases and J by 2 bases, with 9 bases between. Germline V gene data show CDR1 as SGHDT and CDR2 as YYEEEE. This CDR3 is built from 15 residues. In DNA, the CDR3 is TGTGCCAGCAGCTTGGCCGGGATAACCTACAATGAGCAGTTCTTC. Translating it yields CASSLAGITYNEQFF.

The CDR3 nucleotides read TGTGCCAGCACAGAATTAGAATTCACGGAAAAACTGTTTTTT. This gives the protein CASTELEFTEKLFF. This chain uses TRBV7-3 with TRBJ1-4; D is unresolved. V lost 7 bases to trimming and J lost 8 bases, with 17 bases between them. Germline V gives CDR1 SGHTA, CDR2 FQGTGA. The CDR3 sequence is 14 residues long.

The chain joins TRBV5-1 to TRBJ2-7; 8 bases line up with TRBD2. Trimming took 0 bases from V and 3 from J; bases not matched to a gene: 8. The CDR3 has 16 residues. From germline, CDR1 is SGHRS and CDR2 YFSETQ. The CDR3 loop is CASSLAGSGVGYEQYF. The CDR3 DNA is TGCGCCAGCAGCTTGGCCGGTAGCGGGGTGGGCTACGAGCAGTACTTC.

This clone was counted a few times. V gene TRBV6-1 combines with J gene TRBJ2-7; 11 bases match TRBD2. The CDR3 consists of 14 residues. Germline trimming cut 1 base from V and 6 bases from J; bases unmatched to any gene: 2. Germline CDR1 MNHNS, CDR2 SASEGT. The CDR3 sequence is CASSEVAGGGEQYF. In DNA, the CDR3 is TGTGCCAGCAGTGAAGTAGCGGGAGGGGGCGAGCAGTACTTC.

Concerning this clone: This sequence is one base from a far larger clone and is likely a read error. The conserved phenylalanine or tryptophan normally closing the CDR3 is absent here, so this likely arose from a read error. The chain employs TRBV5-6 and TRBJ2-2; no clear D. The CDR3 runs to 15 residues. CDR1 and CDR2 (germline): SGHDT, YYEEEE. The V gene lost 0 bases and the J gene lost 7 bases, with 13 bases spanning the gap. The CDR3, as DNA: TGTGCCAGCAGCTTGGTACGGATTGATGGCGGGGAGCTGTTTATT. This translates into CASSLVRIDGGELFI.

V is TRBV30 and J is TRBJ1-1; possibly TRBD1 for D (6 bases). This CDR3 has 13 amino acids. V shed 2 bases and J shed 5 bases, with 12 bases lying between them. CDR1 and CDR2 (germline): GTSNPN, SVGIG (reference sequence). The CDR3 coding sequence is TGTGCCTGGAGTTTTGGCAGGGGAACTGAAGCTTTCTTT. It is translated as CAWSFGRGTEAFF.

CDR3 in amino acids: CASSPFAGIQETQYF. DNA for the CDR3: TGTGCCAGCTCACCATTCGCAGGAATCCAAGAGACCCAGTACTTC. This chain links TRBV18 with TRBJ2-5; D is undetermined. The V end lost 2 bases, the J end lost 1 base, and 11 bases lay between the germline ends. The CDR3 runs 15 residues. The germline gives CDR1 KGHSH, CDR2 LQKENI. Looking up the rest from reference TRBV18 and TRBJ2-5 gives the full variable domain: NAGVMQNPRHLVRRRGQEARLRCSPMKGHSHVYWYRQLPEEGLKFMVYLQKENIIDESGMPKERFSAEFPKEGPSILRIQQVVRGDSAAYFCASSPFAGIQETQYFGPGTRLLVL.

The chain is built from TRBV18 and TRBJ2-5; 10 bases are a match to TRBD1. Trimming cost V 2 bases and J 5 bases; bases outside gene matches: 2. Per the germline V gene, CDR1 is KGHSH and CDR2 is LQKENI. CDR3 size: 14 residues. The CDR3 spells CASSPRQGAETQYF. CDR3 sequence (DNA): TGTGCCAGCTCACCAAGACAGGGGGCGGAGACCCAGTACTTC.

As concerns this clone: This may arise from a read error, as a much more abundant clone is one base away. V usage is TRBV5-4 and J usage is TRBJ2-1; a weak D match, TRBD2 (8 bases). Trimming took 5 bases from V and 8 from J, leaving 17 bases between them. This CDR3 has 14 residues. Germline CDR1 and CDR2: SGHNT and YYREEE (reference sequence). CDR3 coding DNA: TGTGCCAGCAGGCAGGGACTAGGGGGCGATGAGCAGTTCTTC. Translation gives CASRQGLGGDEQFF. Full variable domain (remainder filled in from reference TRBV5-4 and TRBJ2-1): ETGVTQSPTHLIKTRGQQVTLRCSSQSGHNTVSWYQQALGQGPQFIFQYYREEENGRGNFPPRFSGLQFPNYSSELNVNALELDDSALYLCASRQGLGGDEQFFGPGTRLTVL.

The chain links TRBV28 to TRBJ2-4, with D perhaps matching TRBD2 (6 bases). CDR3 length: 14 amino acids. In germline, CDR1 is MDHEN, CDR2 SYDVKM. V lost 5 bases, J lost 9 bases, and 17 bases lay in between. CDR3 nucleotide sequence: TGTGCCAGCAGTGCGGACGGGTTGGGGGGCATTCAGTACTTC. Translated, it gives CASSADGLGGIQYF.